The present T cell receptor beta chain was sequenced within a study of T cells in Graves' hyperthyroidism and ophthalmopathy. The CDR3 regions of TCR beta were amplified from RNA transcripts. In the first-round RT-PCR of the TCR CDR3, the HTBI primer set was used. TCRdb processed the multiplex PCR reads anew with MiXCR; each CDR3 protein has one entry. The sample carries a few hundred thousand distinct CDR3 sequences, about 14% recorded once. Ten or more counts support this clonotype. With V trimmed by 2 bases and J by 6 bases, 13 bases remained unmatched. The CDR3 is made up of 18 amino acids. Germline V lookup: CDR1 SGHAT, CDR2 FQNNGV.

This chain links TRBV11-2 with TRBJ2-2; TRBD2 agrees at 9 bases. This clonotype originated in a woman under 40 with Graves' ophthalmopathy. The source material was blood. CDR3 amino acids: CASSLMYAGGGAAGELFF. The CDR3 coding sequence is TGTGCCAGCAGCTTAATGTATGCAGGCGGGGGGGCGGCCGGGGAGCTGTTTTTT.